The next 21 T cell receptor beta chains were all read from a single sample in a study of cytomegalovirus exposure and HLA in healthy donors (dated by TCRdb to between 2016 and 2019). The library was prepared using the immunoSEQ multiplex PCR assay. A mixture of 60 forward primers for TCR Vbeta segments and 13 reverse primers for TCR Jbeta segments was used in the multiplex PCR. Drawn from immuneACCESS, this table holds only the in-frame rearrangements with V and J called that TCRdb kept. Clones are partly lost; checked studies trace under half to an unresolved V gene and leave the rest unexplained. The sample has some 140,000 clones on record, 74% of them singletons. The ten largest clones represent 2.1% of the sample. Sequenced material: PBMCs. These receptors were obtained from a young man in good health and CMV-seronegative.

The chain has TRBV5-4 and TRBJ1-3; D is uncertain. The V gene lost 4 bases and the J gene lost 2 bases, with 10 bases spanning the gap. The CDR3 covers 14 residues. Germline V gene lookup returns CDR1 SGHNT and CDR2 YYREEE (reference sequence). CDR3 sequence reads: CASSSREPGNTIYF. CDR3 sequence (DNA): TGTGCCAGCAGCAGCCGGGAGCCTGGAAACACCATATATTTT. The full variable domain, its missing parts supplied by reference TRBV5-4 and TRBJ1-3, is ETGVTQSPTHLIKTRGQQVTLRCSSQSGHNTVSWYQQALGQGPQFIFQYYREEENGRGNFPPRFSGLQFPNYSSELNVNALELDDSALYLCASSSREPGNTIYFGEGSWLTVV.

Remarks on this clone: Other DNA sequences of this sample code for an identical CDR3. The rearrangement joins TRBV15 to TRBJ2-5; no definite D call. V shed 0 bases and J shed 5 bases, with 4 bases lying between them. CDR1 is LNHNV, CDR2 YYDKDF, per germline (reference sequence). The CDR3 covers 12 residues. CDR3 bases: TGTGCCACCAGCAGAGATCGGGAGACCCAGTACTTC. Its protein product is CATSRDRETQYF.

The V gene is TRBV5-4, the J gene TRBJ1-1; no reliable D call. Germline loops: CDR1 SGHNT, CDR2 YYREEE (reference sequence). The CDR3 has 17 residues. V lost 0 bases and J 0 bases, leaving 15 bases between the germline ends. The CDR3 spells CASSLDGREWLNTEAFF. In nucleotides, the CDR3 is TGTGCCAGCAGCTTGGATGGGAGGGAATGGCTGAACACTGAAGCTTTCTTT.

The CDR3 region has the DNA TGTGCCAGCAGCTCCGGGACAGAGATATCCTACGAGCAGTACTTC. It translates to CASSSGTEISYEQYF. The V and J genes are TRBV7-8 and TRBJ2-7; 7 bases match TRBD1. The CDR3 is made up of 15 amino acids. The V gene end was trimmed by 4 bases and the J gene end by 1 base; junction bases not matched to a gene: 7. Germline loops: CDR1 SGHVS, CDR2 FQNEAQ.

The chain couples TRBV7-3 to TRBJ2-1; 13 bases are a match to TRBD2. In germline, CDR1 is SGHTA, CDR2 FQGTGA. The CDR3 has 18 residues. V was clipped by 3 bases and J by 3 bases; unmatched bases: 8. In DNA form, the CDR3 reads TGTGCCAGCAGCTTCCCAGGGGGACTAGCGGGGCACTACAATGAGCAGTTCTTC. It codes for CASSFPGGLAGHYNEQFF. The entire variable domain, with the rest obtained from reference TRBV7-3 and TRBJ2-1, is as follows: GAGVSQTPSNKVTEKGKYVELRCDPISGHTALYWYRQSLGQGPEFLIYFQGTGAADDSGLPNDRFFAVRPEGSVSTLKIQRTERGDSAVYLCASSFPGGLAGHYNEQFFGPGTRLTVL.

The chain is built from TRBV6-1 and TRBJ1-5; D possibly corresponds to TRBD1 (5 bases). The germline gives CDR1 MNHNS, CDR2 SASEGT. With 4 bases removed from V and 0 bases from J, the gap between germline ends came to 7 bases. The CDR3 totals 14 residues. CDR3 in amino acids: CASSGRVSNQPQHF. The CDR3 coding sequence is TGTGCCAGCAGTGGCAGGGTTAGCAATCAGCCCCAGCATTTT.

This clone was observed a handful of times. The chain combines TRBV5-5 with TRBJ2-2, with D perhaps matching TRBD1 (5 bases). The CDR3 consists of 13 residues. The ends were cut back, 4 bases at V and 3 bases at J, with 7 bases in the middle. Germline assignment: CDR1 SGHKS and CDR2 YYEKEE (reference sequence). CDR3 residues: CASSAQDTGELFF. Written as DNA, the CDR3 is TGTGCCAGCAGCGCACAGGACACCGGGGAGCTGTTTTTT.

The count of this clone is one. The chain combines TRBV6-5 with TRBJ2-1; tentatively, D is TRBD1 (6 bases). Per the germline V gene, CDR1 is MNHEY and CDR2 is SVGAGI. This CDR3 is 15 amino acids long. Trimming left V 4 bases short and J 5 bases short, with 15 bases between. The CDR3 DNA sequence: TGTGCCAGCAGTTTAGCCGGGACAATCCACAATGAGCAGTTCTTC. It codes for CASSLAGTIHNEQFF.

This clone turned up a few times. The chain uses TRBV6-1 and TRBJ1-2; TRBD1 aligns across 9 bases. Trimming took 6 bases from V and 5 from J; bases not matched to a gene: 7. Per germline, CDR1 MNHNS and CDR2 SASEGT. The CDR3 has 14 residues. CDR3 bases: TGTGCCAGCAGAACAGGACAGGGGACTTATGGCTACACCTTC. Translated: CASRTGQGTYGYTF.

The rearrangement joins TRBV5-1 to TRBJ2-1; 8 bases line up with TRBD2. The germline gives CDR1 SGHRS, CDR2 YFSETQ. The length of the CDR3 is 14 residues. V lost 0 bases to trimming and J lost 7 bases; unmatched junction nucleotides: 3. DNA of the CDR3: TGCGCCAGCAGCTTGGCCGGGGGGGTTAATGAGCAGTTCTTC. Encoded protein: CASSLAGGVNEQFF.

The CDR3 nucleotides read TGTGCCAGCAGCTTTGTGGAGGGCACTGAAGCTTTCTTT. Translated, it gives CASSFVEGTEAFF. The chain employs TRBV7-9 and TRBJ1-1; the D is unclear. Trimming left V 3 bases short and J 4 bases short, with 9 bases between. CDR1 SEHNR and CDR2 FQNEAQ come from the germline V gene (reference sequence). The CDR3 has 13 amino acids.

V usage is TRBV5-4 and J usage is TRBJ2-5; 11 bases are a match to TRBD1. CDR1 SGHNT and CDR2 YYREEE come from the germline V gene (reference sequence). Trimming removed 0 bases from V and 5 bases from J; junction bases left unmatched: 6. The CDR3 covers 16 residues. The CDR3 nucleotides are TGTGCCAGCAGCTTGGTTGGGACAGGGGGTATGGAGACCCAGTACTTC. This translates into CASSLVGTGGMETQYF.

This clone was counted a single time. The chain is built from TRBV30 and TRBJ2-7; 9 nucleotides line up with TRBD1. CDR3 length equals 15 residues. The V gene end was trimmed by 2 bases and the J gene end by 2 bases; junction bases not matched to a gene: 7. Per germline, CDR1 GTSNPN and CDR2 SVGIG (reference sequence). The CDR3: CAWSLGQGTTYEQYF. CDR3 nucleotide sequence: TGTGCCTGGAGTTTAGGACAGGGGACAACCTACGAGCAGTACTTC. The variable domain in full, with the rest retrieved from reference TRBV30 and TRBJ2-7, is SQTIHQWPATLVQPVGSPLSLECTVEGTSNPNLYWYRQAAGRGLQLLFYSVGIGQISSEVPQNLSASRPQDRQFILSSKKLLLSDSGFYLCAWSLGQGTTYEQYFGPGTRLTVT.

CDR3 coding DNA: TGTGCCAGCAGCTTAGTCTTGCAGGAGCAGTTCTTC. Its translation: CASSLVLQEQFF. The rearrangement links TRBV7-9 to TRBJ2-1; D ambiguous. Germline CDR1 is SEHNR and CDR2 is FQNEAQ (reference sequence). V gave up 1 base and J gave up 10 bases, with 8 bases separating them. This CDR3 is built from 12 residues.

The rearrangement joins TRBV7-6 to TRBJ2-7; TRBD1 aligns across 9 bases. The CDR3 length is 15 residues. In germline, CDR1 is SGHVS, CDR2 FNYEAQ. V shed 5 bases, J shed 3 bases, and the junction held 8 bases outside the gene matches. CDR3 loop: CASSGPGQGYYEQYF. Here the CDR3 DNA reads TGTGCCAGCAGCGGACCGGGACAGGGATACTACGAGCAGTACTTC.

CDR3 in amino acids: CASSQYRGLGGELFF. The CDR3 DNA is TGTGCCAGCAGTCAGTACAGGGGTTTGGGCGGGGAGCTGTTTTTT. The J gene is TRBJ2-2, the V gene TRBV28, with TRBD1 matching over 7 bases. Germline CDR1 MDHEN, CDR2 SYDVKM. CDR3 size: 15 residues. V dropped 5 bases and J dropped 7; count of bases not matched to a gene: 10.

This clone was seen once. This sequence joins TRBV9 and TRBJ2-7; a possible D gene is TRBD1 (5 bases). Germline CDR1 and CDR2: SGDLS and YYNGEE. V lost 4 bases and J lost 1, with 15 bases in between. This CDR3 spans 15 amino acids. In DNA, the CDR3 is TGTGCCAGCAGCCTCGCACAGGCCTTATCCTACGAGCAGTACTTC. It translates to CASSLAQALSYEQYF.

This clone was detected only a few times. V usage is TRBV4-3 and J usage is TRBJ1-4, with D maybe TRBD1 (6 bases). Germline V gene lookup returns CDR1 LGHNA and CDR2 YSLEER. The CDR3 extends over 13 amino acids. Trimming shortened V by 3 bases and J by 5 bases, and 7 bases separated the two germline ends. DNA for the CDR3: TGCGCCAGCAGCCAGCAGGGGAATGAAAAACTGTTTTTT. It translates to CASSQQGNEKLFF.

This chain uses TRBV10-3 with TRBJ2-7, with D unresolved. The CDR3 is 14 residues long. Germline V gene lookup returns CDR1 ENHRY and CDR2 SYGVKD. Deletions cut 0 bases from V and 5 bases from J, with 11 bases between. The CDR3 bases are TGTGCCATCAGTGAGTCGACTCGAGGAAACGAGCAGTACTTC. The encoded protein is CAISESTRGNEQYF.

The rearrangement joins TRBV6-1 to TRBJ1-6, with 9 bases identical to TRBD1. CDR3 length: 17 residues. V dropped 0 bases and J dropped 8; count of bases not matched to a gene: 8. Germline V gives CDR1 MNHNS, CDR2 SASEGT. DNA of the CDR3: TGTGCCAGCAGTGAAGCGTGGGACAGGGAAGATCATTCACCCCTCCACTTT. This translates into CASSEAWDREDHSPLHF.

The rearrangement uses TRBV10-3 and TRBJ2-5; possible D gene TRBD1, 6 bases. CDR1 is ENHRY and CDR2 is SYGVKD in the germline V gene. Trimming shortened V by 2 bases and J by 5 bases, and 12 bases separated the two germline ends. CDR3 length: 14 residues. The CDR3 protein is CAISEPTGRETQYF. The DNA of the CDR3 is TGTGCCATCAGTGAGCCGACAGGACGGGAGACCCAGTACTTC.